Here is one T cell receptor (beta chain) with its context. Original analysis: Estimation of nucleated cell counts was performed using reference gene primer amplification. Produced via immunoSEQ multiplex PCR; TCRdb's table is partial and in-frame only. V, J and clone size were drawn from that table, and D and trimming were deduced from the DNA. The table lists about 150,000 clones, roughly nine tenths of them singletons. Germline CDR1 reads SEHNR; CDR2 reads FQNEAQ (reference sequence). The CDR3 covers 16 residues. V dropped 3 bases and J dropped 1; count of bases not matched to a gene: 6. This entry belongs to a study of blood T cell repertoires in COVID-19. Overall study context: The United States, Italy and Spain supplied acute and convalescent COVID-19 samples.

This sequence was found in a woman aged 40 to 50 with acute or convalescent COVID-19. This chain connects TRBV7-9 to TRBJ2-1; 7 bases map to TRBD2. The sample taken for sequencing was peripheral blood. The CDR3 here is CASSLTRGVSYNEQFF. The CDR3 DNA is TGTGCCAGCAGCTTGACCCGGGGGGTATCCTACAATGAGCAGTTCTTC. Supplemented by reference TRBV7-9 and TRBJ2-1, the full variable domain reads DTGVSQNPRHKITKRGQNVTFRCDPISEHNRLYWYRQTLGQGPEFLTYFQNEAQLEKSRLLSDRFSAERPKGSFSTLEIQRTEQGDSAMYLCASSLTRGVSYNEQFFGPGTRLTVL.